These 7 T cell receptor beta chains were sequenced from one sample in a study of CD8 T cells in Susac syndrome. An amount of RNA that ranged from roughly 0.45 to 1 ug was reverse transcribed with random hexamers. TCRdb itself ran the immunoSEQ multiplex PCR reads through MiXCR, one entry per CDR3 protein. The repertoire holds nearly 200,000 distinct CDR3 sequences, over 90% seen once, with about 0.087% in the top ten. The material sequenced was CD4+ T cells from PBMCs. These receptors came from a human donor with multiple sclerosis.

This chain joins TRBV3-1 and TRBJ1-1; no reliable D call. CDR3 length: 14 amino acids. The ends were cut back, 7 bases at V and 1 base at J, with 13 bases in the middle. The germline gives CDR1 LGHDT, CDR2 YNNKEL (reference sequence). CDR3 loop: CASTLLSGNTEAFF. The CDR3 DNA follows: TGTGCCAGCACCCTCCTCAGCGGGAACACTGAAGCTTTCTTT.

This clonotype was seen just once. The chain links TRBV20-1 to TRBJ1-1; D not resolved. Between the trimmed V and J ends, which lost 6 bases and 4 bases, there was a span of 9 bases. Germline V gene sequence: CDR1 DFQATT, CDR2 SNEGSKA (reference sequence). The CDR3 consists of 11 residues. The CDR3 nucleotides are TGCAGTGCCCCAGGACCCACTGAAGCTTTCTTT. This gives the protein CSAPGPTEAFF.

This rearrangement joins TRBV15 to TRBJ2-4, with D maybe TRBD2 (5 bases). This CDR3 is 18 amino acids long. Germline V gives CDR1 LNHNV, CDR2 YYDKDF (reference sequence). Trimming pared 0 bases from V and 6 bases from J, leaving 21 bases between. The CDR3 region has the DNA TGTGCCACCAGCAGAGATTTAGCACTAAAGAGGGAGCGAAACATTCAGTACTTC. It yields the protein CATSRDLALKRERNIQYF.

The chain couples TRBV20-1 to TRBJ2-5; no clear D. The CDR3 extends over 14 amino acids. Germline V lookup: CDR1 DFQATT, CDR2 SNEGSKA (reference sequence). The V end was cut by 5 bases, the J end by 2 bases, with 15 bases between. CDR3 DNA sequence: TGCAGTGCTCCCCTGGCGGAACGTCAAGAGACCCAGTACTTC. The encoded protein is CSAPLAERQETQYF.

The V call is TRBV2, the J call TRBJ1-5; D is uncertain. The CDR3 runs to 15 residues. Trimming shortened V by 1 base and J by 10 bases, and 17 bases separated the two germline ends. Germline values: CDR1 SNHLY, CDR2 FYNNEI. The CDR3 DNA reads TGTGCCAGCAGTGAAGGGCGGATACAATCAGGCCCCCAGCATTTT. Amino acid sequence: CASSEGRIQSGPQHF.

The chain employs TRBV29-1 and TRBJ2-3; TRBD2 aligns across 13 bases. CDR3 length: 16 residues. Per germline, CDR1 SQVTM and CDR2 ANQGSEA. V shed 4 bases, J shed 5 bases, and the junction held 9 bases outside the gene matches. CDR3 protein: CSVGPGTSGMIDTQYF. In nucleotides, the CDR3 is TGCAGCGTTGGGCCTGGGACTAGCGGGATGATAGATACGCAGTATTTT.

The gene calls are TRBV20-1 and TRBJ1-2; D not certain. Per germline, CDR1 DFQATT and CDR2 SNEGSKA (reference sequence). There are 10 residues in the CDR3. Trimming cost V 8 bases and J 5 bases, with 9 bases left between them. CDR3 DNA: TGCAGTATACCCTTTTATGGCTACACCTTC. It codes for CSIPFYGYTF.